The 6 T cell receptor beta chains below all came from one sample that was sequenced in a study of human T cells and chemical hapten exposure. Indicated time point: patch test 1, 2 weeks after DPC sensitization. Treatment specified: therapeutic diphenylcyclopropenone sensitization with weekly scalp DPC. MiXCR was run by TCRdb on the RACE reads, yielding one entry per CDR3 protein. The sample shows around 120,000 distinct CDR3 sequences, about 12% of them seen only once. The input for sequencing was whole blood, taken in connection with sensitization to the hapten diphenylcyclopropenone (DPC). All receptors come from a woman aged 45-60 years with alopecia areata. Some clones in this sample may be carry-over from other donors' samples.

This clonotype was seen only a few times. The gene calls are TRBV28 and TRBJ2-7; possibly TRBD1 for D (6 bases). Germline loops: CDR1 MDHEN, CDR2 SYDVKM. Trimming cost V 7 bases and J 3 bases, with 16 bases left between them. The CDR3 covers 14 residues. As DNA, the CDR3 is TGTGCCAGCACACAAACAGGGACGAGCTACGAGCAGTACTTC. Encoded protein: CASTQTGTSYEQYF.

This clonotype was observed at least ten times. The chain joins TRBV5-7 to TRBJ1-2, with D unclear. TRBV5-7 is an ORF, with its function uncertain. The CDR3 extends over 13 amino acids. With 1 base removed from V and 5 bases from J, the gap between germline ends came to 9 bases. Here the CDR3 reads CASSLRSQYGYTF. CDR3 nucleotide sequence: TGTGCCAGCAGCTTGCGCTCCCAATATGGCTACACCTTC.

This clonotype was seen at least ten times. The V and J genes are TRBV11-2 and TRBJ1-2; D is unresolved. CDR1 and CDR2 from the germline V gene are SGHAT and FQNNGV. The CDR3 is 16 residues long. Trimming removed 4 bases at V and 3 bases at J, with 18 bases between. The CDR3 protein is CASSSFTRKSYYGYTF. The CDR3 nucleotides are TGTGCCAGCAGCTCCTTCACCCGAAAAAGCTACTATGGCTACACCTTC.

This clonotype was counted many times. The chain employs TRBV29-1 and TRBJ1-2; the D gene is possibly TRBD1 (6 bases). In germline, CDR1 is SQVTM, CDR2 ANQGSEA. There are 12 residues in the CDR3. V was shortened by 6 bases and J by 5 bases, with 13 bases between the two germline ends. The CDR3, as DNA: TGCAGCGTCTACAGGGAGTGGTATGGCTACACCTTC. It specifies CSVYREWYGYTF.

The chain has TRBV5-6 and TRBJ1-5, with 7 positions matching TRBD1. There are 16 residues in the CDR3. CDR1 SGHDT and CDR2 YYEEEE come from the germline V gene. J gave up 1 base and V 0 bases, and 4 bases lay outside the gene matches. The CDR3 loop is CASSLVTGRSNQPQHF. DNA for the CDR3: TGTGCCAGCAGCTTGGTGACAGGGAGGAGCAATCAGCCCCAGCATTTT.

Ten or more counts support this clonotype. CDR3 residues: CASSWGGQGARAFF. CDR3 sequence (DNA): TGTGCCAGCAGTTGGGGGGGACAGGGGGCCAGAGCTTTCTTT. The chain has TRBV6-5 and TRBJ1-1; 12 nucleotides match TRBD1. This CDR3 spans 14 amino acids. V lost 4 bases and J lost 10; bases outside the gene matches: 7. Germline V gives CDR1 MNHEY, CDR2 SVGAGI.